This T cell receptor (beta chain) comes out of a study of a mutant IDH1 vaccine in newly diagnosed glioma. Across the whole study: It was radiotherapy, temozolomide, or both that patients received previously, with most receiving both.

CDR1 is MNHEY and CDR2 is SVGAGI in the germline V gene. V gave up 8 bases and J gave up 3 bases, with 4 bases separating them. The CDR3 is 11 residues long. The time point is: week 47, end of study. Doses of 300 ug of mutant IDH1 20-mer peptide were given with topical imiquimod. Each patient was administered eight vaccinations, scheduled in weeks 1, 3, 5, 7, 11, 15, 19 and 23. Comments on this clone: Its antigen is unidentified.

This table comes from immunoSEQ multiplex PCR, and its TCRdb copy is limited to in-frame clones, with some not included. There are approximately 50,000 clones in the sample; about 80% occur only once, and 4% to 5.5% lies in the top ten. The gene calls are TRBV6-5 and TRBJ1-4, with D unclear. The clonotype originates from a woman in her 40s with glioma. Some clones in this sample may be carry-over from other donors' samples. Specimen: PBMCs, collected from a glioma patient whose treatment included an IDH1 peptide vaccine. CDR3 amino acids: CASASNEKLFF. DNA for the CDR3: TGTGCCAGCGCCTCTAATGAAAAACTGTTTTTT.